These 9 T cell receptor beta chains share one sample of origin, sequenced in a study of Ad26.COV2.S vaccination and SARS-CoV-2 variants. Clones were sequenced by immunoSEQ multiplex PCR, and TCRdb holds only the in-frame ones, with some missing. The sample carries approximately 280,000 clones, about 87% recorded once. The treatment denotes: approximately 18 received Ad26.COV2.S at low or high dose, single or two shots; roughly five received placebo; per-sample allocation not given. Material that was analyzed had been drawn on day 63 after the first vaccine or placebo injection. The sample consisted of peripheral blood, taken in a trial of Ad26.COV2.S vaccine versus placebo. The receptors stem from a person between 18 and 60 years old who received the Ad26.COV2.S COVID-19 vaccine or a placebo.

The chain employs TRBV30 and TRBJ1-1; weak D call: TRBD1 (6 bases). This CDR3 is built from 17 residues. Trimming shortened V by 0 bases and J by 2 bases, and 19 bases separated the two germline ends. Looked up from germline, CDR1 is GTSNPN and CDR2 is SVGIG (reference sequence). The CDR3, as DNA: TGTGCCTGGAGTGTCCACCGGGACAATAAGGGCAACACTGAAGCTTTCTTT. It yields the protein CAWSVHRDNKGNTEAFF.

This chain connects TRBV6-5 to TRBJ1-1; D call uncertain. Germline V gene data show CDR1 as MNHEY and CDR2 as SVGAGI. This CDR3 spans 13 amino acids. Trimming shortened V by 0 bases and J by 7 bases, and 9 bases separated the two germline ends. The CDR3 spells CASSYSGYYEAFF. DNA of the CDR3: TGTGCCAGCAGTTACTCAGGGTACTATGAAGCTTTCTTT.

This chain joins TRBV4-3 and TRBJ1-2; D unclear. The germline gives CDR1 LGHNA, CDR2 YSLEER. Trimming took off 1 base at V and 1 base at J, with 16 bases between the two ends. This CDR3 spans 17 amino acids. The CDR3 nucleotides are TGCGCCAGCAGCCAAGCACCGAACAGTATCCATAACTATGGCTACACCTTC. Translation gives CASSQAPNSIHNYGYTF.

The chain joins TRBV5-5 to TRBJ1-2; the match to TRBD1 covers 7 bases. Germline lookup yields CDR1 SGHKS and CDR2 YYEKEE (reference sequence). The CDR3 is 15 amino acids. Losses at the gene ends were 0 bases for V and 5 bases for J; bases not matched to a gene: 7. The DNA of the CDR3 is TGTGCCAGCAGCTTGGGACAGGGTAATATGTATGGCTACACCTTC. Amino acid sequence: CASSLGQGNMYGYTF.

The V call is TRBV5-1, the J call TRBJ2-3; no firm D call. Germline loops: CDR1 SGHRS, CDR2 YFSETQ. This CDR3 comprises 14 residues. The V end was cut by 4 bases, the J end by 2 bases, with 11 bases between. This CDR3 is CASSKTDNTDTQYF. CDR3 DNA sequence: TGCGCCAGCAGCAAGACTGATAACACAGATACGCAGTATTTT.

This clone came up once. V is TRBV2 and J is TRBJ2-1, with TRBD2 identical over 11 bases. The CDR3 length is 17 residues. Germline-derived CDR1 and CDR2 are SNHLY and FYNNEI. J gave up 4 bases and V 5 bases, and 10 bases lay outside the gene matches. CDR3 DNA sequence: TGTGCCAGCAGTTTTTCCCCGACTAGCGGGGTTTACAATGAGCAGTTCTTC. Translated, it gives CASSFSPTSGVYNEQFF. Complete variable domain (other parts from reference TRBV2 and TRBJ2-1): EPEVTQTPSHQVTQMGQEVILRCVPISNHLYFYWYRQILGQKVEFLVSFYNNEISEKSEIFDDQFSVERPDGSNFTLKIRSTKLEDSAMYFCASSFSPTSGVYNEQFFGPGTRLTVL.

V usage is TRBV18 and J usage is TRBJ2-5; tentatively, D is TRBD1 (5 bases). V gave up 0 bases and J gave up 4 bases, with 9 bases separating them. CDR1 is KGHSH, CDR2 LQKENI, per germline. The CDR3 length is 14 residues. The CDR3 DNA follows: TGTGCCAGCTCACCACCGGCAGGGCGAGAGACCCAGTACTTC. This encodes CASSPPAGRETQYF.

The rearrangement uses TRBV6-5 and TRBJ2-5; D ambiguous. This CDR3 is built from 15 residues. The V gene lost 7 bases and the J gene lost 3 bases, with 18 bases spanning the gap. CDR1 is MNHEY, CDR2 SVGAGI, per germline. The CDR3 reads CASTLNYGPKETQYF. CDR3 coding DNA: TGTGCCAGCACCCTAAACTATGGACCCAAAGAGACCCAGTACTTC.

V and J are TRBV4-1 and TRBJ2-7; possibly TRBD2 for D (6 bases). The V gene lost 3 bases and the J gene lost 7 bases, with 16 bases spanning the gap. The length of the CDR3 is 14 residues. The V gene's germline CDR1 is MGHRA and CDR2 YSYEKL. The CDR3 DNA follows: TGCGCCAGCAGCCACCCGGTGGAGGGAAAGGAGCAGTACTTC. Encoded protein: CASSHPVEGKEQYF.